Listed below are T cell receptor beta chains from one sample, sequenced in a study of Ad26.COV2.S vaccination and SARS-CoV-2 variants. Only in-frame clones appear in the TCRdb table, and some are missing; sequencing was by immunoSEQ multiplex PCR. The sample records about 480,000 clones, around nine tenths being singletons. The sample here was peripheral blood, taken in a trial of Ad26.COV2.S vaccine versus placebo. Receptor source: a person aged 18-60 years who received the Ad26.COV2.S COVID-19 vaccine or a placebo. Each CDR3 is given with its conserved first and last residue. D genes are given only for firm matches. Clone sizes are given selectively: once, few, many, or a class where the clone is expanded.

j_gene: TRBJ2-1
d_gene: TRBD1
abundance: .
len: 15
v_gene: TRBV2
CDR3aa: CASSSRTGSYNEQFF
CDR3nt: TGTGCCAGCAGTTCGAGGACAGGGAGTTACAATGAGCAGTTCTTC

j_gene: TRBJ1-3
d_gene: TRBD1
abundance: once
len: 17
v_gene: TRBV5-1
CDR3aa: CASSPGTGEGSGNTIYF
CDR3nt: TGCGCCAGCAGCCCGGGGACAGGGGAAGGTTCAGGAAACACCATATATTTT

j_gene: TRBJ2-3
d_gene: TRBD2
abundance: .
len: 16
v_gene: TRBV4-1
CDR3aa: CASSLIAGASTDTQYF
CDR3nt: TGCGCCAGCAGCCTCATAGCGGGAGCTAGCACAGATACGCAGTATTTT

j_gene: TRBJ2-1
d_gene: .
abundance: once
len: 14
v_gene: TRBV2
CDR3aa: CASSEGQLYNEQFF
CDR3nt: TGTGCCAGCAGTGAAGGGCAGCTCTACAATGAGCAGTTCTTC

j_gene: TRBJ1-1
d_gene: .
abundance: .
len: 12
v_gene: TRBV2
CDR3aa: CASHQGLGEAFF
CDR3nt: TGTGCCAGCCATCAGGGGCTTGGTGAAGCTTTCTTT

j_gene: TRBJ1-1
d_gene: .
abundance: .
len: 12
v_gene: TRBV30
CDR3aa: CAWTPHSTEAFF
CDR3nt: TGTGCCTGGACCCCTCATAGCACTGAAGCTTTCTTT

j_gene: TRBJ2-1
d_gene: .
abundance: few
len: 13
v_gene: TRBV12-3/TRBV12-4
CDR3aa: CASSPYPNNEQFF
CDR3nt: TGTGCCAGCAGTCCGTACCCCAACAATGAGCAGTTCTTC

j_gene: TRBJ2-7
d_gene: .
abundance: once
len: 13
v_gene: TRBV4-1
CDR3aa: CASSQDLWDEQYF
CDR3nt: TGCGCCAGCAGCCAAGACTTGTGGGACGAGCAGTACTTC

j_gene: TRBJ2-7
d_gene: TRBD1
abundance: .
len: 13
v_gene: TRBV13
CDR3aa: CASSPRTGDEQYF
CDR3nt: TGTGCCAGCAGCCCCAGGACAGGGGACGAGCAGTACTTC

j_gene: TRBJ1-4
d_gene: .
abundance: .
len: 12
v_gene: TRBV5-4
CDR3aa: CASSFPNEKLFF
CDR3nt: TGTGCCAGCAGCTTTCCTAATGAAAAACTGTTTTTT

j_gene: TRBJ2-2
d_gene: .
abundance: .
len: 15
v_gene: TRBV5-8
CDR3aa: CASSSHPFPQGELFF
CDR3nt: TGTGCCAGCAGCTCCCACCCTTTCCCGCAGGGGGAGCTGTTTTTT